Shown below are 6 T cell receptor beta chains from a single sample sequenced in a study of memory CD4+ T cells and cytomegalovirus serostatus. Single viable CD3+CD4+CD8-CD45RO+ cells were sorted as the memory CD4+ T cells. Profiling relied on immunoSEQ multiplex PCR, and the TCRdb table lists in-frame clones only, not all of them. The sample has about 48,000 clones, approximately 78% seen once. Material for sequencing was memory CD4+ T cells from blood. The receptors were gathered from an adult in good health and CMV-seronegative.

The J gene is TRBJ2-7, the V gene TRBV6-1; D call uncertain. V was trimmed by 3 bases and J by 3 bases, leaving 15 bases between them. CDR3 length: 15 amino acids. Germline CDR1 MNHNS, CDR2 SASEGT. CDR3 nucleotides: TGTGCCAGCAGTGACTACCCCACGGACGGCTACGAGCAGTACTTC. Its protein is CASSDYPTDGYEQYF.

This chain joins TRBV7-2 and TRBJ2-2; D gene ambiguous. From germline, CDR1 is SGHTA and CDR2 FQGNSA. The V end was cut by 7 bases, the J end by 0 bases, with 9 bases between. This CDR3 has 14 residues. CDR3 loop: CASTPGPNTGELFF. The CDR3 nucleotides are TGTGCCAGCACCCCTGGCCCGAACACCGGGGAGCTGTTTTTT. Supplemented by reference TRBV7-2 and TRBJ2-2, the full variable domain reads GAGVSQSPSNKVTEKGKDVELRCDPISGHTALYWYRQSLGQGLEFLIYFQGNSAPDKSGLPSDRFSAERTGGSVSTLTIQRTQQEDSAVYLCASTPGPNTGELFFGEGSRLTVL.

CDR3 coding DNA: TGTGCCAGTAGTATGAGGGGCGAAAAACTGTTTTTT. This sequence encodes CASSMRGEKLFF. The chain links TRBV19 to TRBJ1-4, with D perhaps matching TRBD1 (5 bases). Looked up from germline, CDR1 is LNHDA and CDR2 is SQIVND (reference sequence). This CDR3 has 12 residues. Between the trimmed V and J ends, which lost 3 bases and 8 bases, there was a span of 7 bases.

The count of this clone is one. The chain recombines TRBV5-1 with TRBJ2-3; D gene unclear. Looked up from germline, CDR1 is SGHRS and CDR2 is YFSETQ. The CDR3 runs 16 residues. Trimming removed 4 bases from V and 2 bases from J, with 17 bases in between. CDR3 sequence: CASSPERGRLTDTQYF. The CDR3, as DNA: TGCGCCAGCAGCCCCGAGCGTGGCAGACTCACAGATACGCAGTATTTT.

This chain uses TRBV30 with TRBJ2-2, with D possibly being TRBD1 or TRBD2 (5 bases each). The CDR3 runs to 15 residues. V was trimmed by 0 bases and J by 7 bases, leaving 15 bases between them. Germline CDR1 and CDR2: GTSNPN and SVGIG (reference sequence). CDR3 DNA sequence: TGTGCCTGGAGTGTACTGGGGACGATGGGCGGGGAGCTGTTTTTT. Protein: CAWSVLGTMGGELFF. The variable domain in full, completed from reference TRBV30 and TRBJ2-2, reads SQTIHQWPATLVQPVGSPLSLECTVEGTSNPNLYWYRQAAGRGLQLLFYSVGIGQISSEVPQNLSASRPQDRQFILSSKKLLLSDSGFYLCAWSVLGTMGGELFFGEGSRLTVL.

This chain joins TRBV9 and TRBJ2-7, with TRBD2 matching 7 bases. The germline V gene encodes CDR1 SGDLS and CDR2 YYNGEE. V dropped 4 bases and J dropped 3; count of bases not matched to a gene: 7. The CDR3 length is 14 residues. The CDR3 DNA reads as TGTGCCAGCAGCCCGGGGGGTAACCTCTACGAGCAGTACTTC. This codes for CASSPGGNLYEQYF. Supplemented by reference TRBV9 and TRBJ2-7, the full variable domain reads DSGVTQTPKHLITATGQRVTLRCSPRSGDLSVYWYQQSLDQGLQFLIQYYNGEERAKGNILERFSAQQFPDLHSELNLSSLELGDSALYFCASSPGGNLYEQYFGPGTRLTVT.